These 18 T cell receptor beta chains were all obtained from the same sample, sequenced in a study of blood T cells in healthy people across ages. Then a second PCR, running about 6 to 12 cycles, was carried out with a sample-barcoded 5' primer and a J-beta primer mix. TCRdb re-derived calls from the 5' RACE reads in MiXCR, one entry per CDR3 protein. The table shows about 1.5 million distinct CDR3 sequences, with about 45% occurring only once. The sequenced sample was blood. The receptors derive from a young woman in good health.

J is TRBJ2-3 and V is TRBV29-1, with TRBD1 identical over 7 bases. Germline V gene lookup returns CDR1 SQVTM and CDR2 ANQGSEA. Trimming removed 7 bases from V and 0 bases from J; junction bases left unmatched: 4. The CDR3 length is 13 residues. CDR3 sequence: CSGPGQSTDTQYF. The CDR3 DNA reads as TGCAGCGGCCCGGGACAGAGCACAGATACGCAGTATTTT.

The chain carries TRBV15 and TRBJ1-4; D is perhaps TRBD1 (5 bases). This CDR3 has 14 amino acids. Germline V gives CDR1 LNHNV, CDR2 YYDKDF (reference sequence). Between the trimmed V and J ends, which lost 1 base and 7 bases, there was a span of 10 bases. The CDR3 loop reads CATSRARAAEKLFF. The CDR3 DNA reads as TGTGCCACCAGCAGAGCCAGGGCGGCTGAAAAACTGTTTTTT.

The chain joins TRBV29-1 to TRBJ2-7, with D perhaps given as TRBD1 or TRBD2 (5 bases each). Trimming took 4 bases from V and 2 from J, leaving 12 bases between them. The CDR3 is 13 residues long. Germline V gene sequence: CDR1 SQVTM, CDR2 ANQGSEA. This CDR3 is CSVGAGTPYEQYF. The DNA of the CDR3 is TGCAGCGTTGGTGCAGGGACCCCCTACGAGCAGTACTTC.

This chain connects TRBV20-1 to TRBJ2-3, with D maybe TRBD2 (5 bases). V was clipped by 0 bases and J by 0 bases, with 19 bases between them. This CDR3 region has 18 residues. The V gene's germline CDR1 is DFQATT and CDR2 SNEGSKA (reference sequence). The CDR3 region has the DNA TGCAGTGCTAGAGATCTGAAGACTACGCATATTAGCACAGATACGCAGTATTTT. It encodes CSARDLKTTHISTDTQYF.

The rearrangement links TRBV7-2 to TRBJ2-7; maybe TRBD1 (7 bases). In germline, CDR1 is SGHTA, CDR2 FQGNSA. The CDR3 is made up of 17 amino acids. Trimming removed 2 bases at V and 2 bases at J, with 19 bases between. Here the CDR3 reads CASSLQGGPRRTYEQYF. The CDR3, as DNA: TGTGCCAGCAGCTTACAGGGGGGACCTCGACGAACCTACGAGCAGTACTTC.

This clonotype was counted many times. The chain carries TRBV29-1 and TRBJ2-5; D gene unclear. Germline V CDR1 and CDR2: SQVTM, ANQGSEA. This CDR3 has 10 amino acids. V gave up 3 bases and J gave up 5 bases, with 4 bases separating them. In DNA, the CDR3 is TGCAGCGTTGATGAGGAGACCCAGTACTTC. Its translation is CSVDEETQYF.

The CDR3 DNA follows: TGCAGTGCTAGAGATCGCGGGGGCGCGGGTGGCTACACCTTC. Its protein product is CSARDRGGAGGYTF. The V and J genes are TRBV20-1 and TRBJ1-2; weak D call: TRBD1 (6 bases). V lost 0 bases and J lost 7, with 15 bases in between. CDR1 and CDR2 (germline): DFQATT, SNEGSKA (reference sequence). This CDR3 region has 14 residues.

This clonotype was recorded a few times. The chain combines TRBV5-8 with TRBJ2-1; D is perhaps TRBD2 (6 bases). Deletions cut 7 bases from V and 8 bases from J, with 19 bases between. The germline CDR1 and CDR2 sequences are SGHTS and YDEGEE. The CDR3 is 14 amino acids. The DNA for the CDR3 is TGTGCCAGCCGCCTTTTCGGAGGGATCGATGAGCAGTTCTTC. It is translated as CASRLFGGIDEQFF. Full variable domain (outside the CDR3, taken from reference TRBV5-8 and TRBJ2-1): EAGVTQSPTHLIKTRGQQATLRCSPISGHTSVYWYQQALGLGLQFLLWYDEGEERNRGNFPPRFSGRQFPNYSSELNVNALELEDSALYLCASRLFGGIDEQFFGPGTRLTVL.

The chain employs TRBV6-6 and TRBJ2-7; tentative D call: TRBD2 (6 bases). The CDR3 extends over 14 amino acids. Germline lookup yields CDR1 MNHNY and CDR2 SVGAGI (reference sequence). Trimming left V 4 bases short and J 4 bases short, with 14 bases between. The CDR3 DNA is TGTGCCAGCAGTTCGGGGTTTAGCGGATACGAGCAGTACTTC. It translates to CASSSGFSGYEQYF.

The rearrangement joins TRBV20-1 to TRBJ2-3; TRBD2 matches 9 bases. Trimming cost V 0 bases and J 5 bases; bases outside gene matches: 6. Germline V gene sequence: CDR1 DFQATT, CDR2 SNEGSKA (reference sequence). This CDR3 is built from 15 residues. For the CDR3, the DNA is TGCAGTGCTAGAGATTGGGGCGGGGGGGGAGATACGCAGTATTTT. Translated: CSARDWGGGGDTQYF.

V is TRBV5-5 and J is TRBJ1-5; 9 nucleotides agree with TRBD1. Germline V lookup: CDR1 SGHKS, CDR2 YYEKEE (reference sequence). This CDR3 region has 19 residues. V shed 0 bases and J 2 bases; nucleotides not matched to a gene: 12. The CDR3 sequence: CASSLEGQGLGIGNQPQHF. The CDR3 DNA reads TGTGCCAGCAGCTTGGAGGGACAGGGTTTGGGTATTGGCAATCAGCCCCAGCATTTT.

The V gene is TRBV20-1, the J gene TRBJ2-3, with unresolved D. The CDR3 has 11 residues. Trimming took off 6 bases at V and 5 bases at J, with 9 bases between the two ends. Germline V gene data show CDR1 as DFQATT and CDR2 as SNEGSKA (reference sequence). CDR3 amino acids: CSAQSLDTQYF. The DNA for the CDR3 is TGCAGTGCCCAGTCTCTAGATACGCAGTATTTT.

This sequence joins TRBV29-1 and TRBJ1-2; TRBD1 agrees at 9 bases. The CDR3 has 13 amino acids. Per the germline V gene, CDR1 is SQVTM and CDR2 is ANQGSEA. Trimming cost V 7 bases and J 8 bases; bases outside gene matches: 11. The CDR3 spells CSGGQGRVGGYTF. The DNA of the CDR3 is TGCAGCGGGGGACAGGGCCGGGTGGGAGGCTACACCTTC.

This clonotype showed up just a few times. The rearrangement uses TRBV29-1 and TRBJ2-1; 9 bases are a match to TRBD1. The CDR3 consists of 16 residues. V was pared by 0 bases and J by 2 bases, with 5 bases of the junction left unmatched. Germline V gives CDR1 SQVTM, CDR2 ANQGSEA. In DNA form, the CDR3 reads TGCAGCGTTGAAGACCCCCGGGACAGGGCCTACAATGAGCAGTTCTTC. It yields the protein CSVEDPRDRAYNEQFF.

V usage is TRBV6-5 and J usage is TRBJ2-3; 7 bases align to TRBD2. V gave up 0 bases and J gave up 2 bases; unmatched junction bases: 2. There are 15 residues in the CDR3. In germline, CDR1 is MNHEY, CDR2 SVGAGI. CDR3 loop: CASSYSRDYTDTQYF. In nucleotides, the CDR3 is TGTGCCAGCAGTTACTCTCGGGACTACACAGATACGCAGTATTTT.

The chain employs TRBV25-1 and TRBJ1-2; D is uncertain. Trimming took off 5 bases at V and 7 bases at J, with 17 bases between the two ends. Germline assignment: CDR1 MGHDK and CDR2 SYGVNS. CDR3 size: 14 residues. CDR3 sequence (DNA): TGTGCCAGCAGTAATCCCGGGCGGGCAGCTGGCTACACCTTC. It translates to CASSNPGRAAGYTF.

V is TRBV20-1 and J is TRBJ2-7; TRBD2 aligns across 9 bases. Germline trimming cut 5 bases from V and 0 bases from J; bases unmatched to any gene: 5. CDR3 length: 14 amino acids. Per germline, CDR1 DFQATT and CDR2 SNEGSKA (reference sequence). CDR3 in DNA: TGCAGTGCTCCCCTAGCGGGGAGCTCCTACGAGCAGTACTTC. Its translation is CSAPLAGSSYEQYF.

This clonotype was seen more than once but under ten times. The chain is built from TRBV7-2 and TRBJ1-6; the D gene is possibly TRBD1 (6 bases). Germline assignment: CDR1 SGHTA and CDR2 FQGNSA. CDR3 length: 14 amino acids. The V end lost 2 bases, the J end lost 14 bases, and 16 bases lay between the germline ends. The CDR3 sequence is CASSLTGPAVTLHF. The CDR3 DNA is TGTGCCAGCAGCTTAACAGGGCCGGCCGTAACCCTCCACTTT. Full variable domain (rest looked up from reference TRBV7-2 and TRBJ1-6): GAGVSQSPSNKVTEKGKDVELRCDPISGHTALYWYRQSLGQGLEFLIYFQGNSAPDKSGLPSDRFSAERTGGSVSTLTIQRTQQEDSAVYLCASSLTGPAVTLHFGNGTRLTVT.